What follows are 24 T cell receptor beta chains derived from one specimen sequenced in a study of T cells in Graves' hyperthyroidism and ophthalmopathy. Amplification targeted TCR beta CDR3 regions from RNA transcripts. The HTBI set primed first-round TCR CDR3 RT-PCR. TCRdb itself ran the multiplex PCR reads through MiXCR, one entry per CDR3 protein. The data show around 500,000 distinct CDR3 sequences, 22% seen once. The sample consisted of blood. Receptor source: a woman aged 70 to 79 with Graves' ophthalmopathy.

This clonotype turned up a few times. The chain combines TRBV18 with TRBJ1-1; D call uncertain. This CDR3 has 14 amino acids. Trimming left V 3 bases short and J 3 bases short, with 11 bases between. CDR1 is KGHSH and CDR2 is LQKENI in the germline V gene. CDR3: CASSPRGLHTEAFF. CDR3 in DNA: TGTGCCAGCTCACCCCGGGGTCTCCACACTGAAGCTTTCTTT.

This clonotype was seen more than once but under ten times. This chain uses TRBV5-1 with TRBJ2-7; no reliable D call. Germline V gene sequence: CDR1 SGHRS, CDR2 YFSETQ. The V end was cut by 2 bases, the J end by 6 bases, with 18 bases between. The CDR3 has 15 residues. In DNA, the CDR3 is TGCGCCAGCAGCTTTGGGCTCCGTATCGCCCCCGAGCAGTACTTC. Its translation: CASSFGLRIAPEQYF.

The chain employs TRBV7-2 and TRBJ1-1; maybe TRBD1 (5 bases). The V end lost 5 bases, the J end lost 1 base, and 11 bases lay between the germline ends. CDR1 is SGHTA, CDR2 FQGNSA, per germline. The CDR3 length is 14 residues. In DNA, the CDR3 is TGTGCCAGCAGCCGCGGGACCCCGAACACTGAAGCTTTCTTT. This translates into CASSRGTPNTEAFF.

The chain couples TRBV15 to TRBJ2-6; possibly TRBD1 or TRBD2 for D (5 bases each). Germline-derived CDR1 and CDR2 are LNHNV and YYDKDF (reference sequence). Trimming took 6 bases from V and 0 from J, leaving 9 bases between them. This CDR3 region has 15 residues. The CDR3 bases are TGTGCCACCAGTCCGGGACCCTCTGGGGCCAACGTCCTGACTTTC. Protein: CATSPGPSGANVLTF.

The rearrangement uses TRBV14 and TRBJ1-1; the D is unclear. The V gene's germline CDR1 is SGHDN and CDR2 FVKESK. The V and J ends lost 1 base and 6 bases respectively, with 9 bases between them. The CDR3 sequence is 13 residues long. The CDR3 coding sequence is TGTGCCAGCAGCCAAGGATGGACTGCTGAAGCTTTCTTT. Amino acid sequence: CASSQGWTAEAFF.

The rearrangement joins TRBV19 to TRBJ2-1; the D gene is possibly TRBD1 (6 bases). Trimming cost V 7 bases and J 0 bases, with 10 bases left between them. The CDR3 totals 14 residues. Germline V gene data show CDR1 as LNHDA and CDR2 as SQIVND (reference sequence). In nucleotides, the CDR3 is TGTGCCAGTAACAGGGCTAGCTCCTACAATGAGCAGTTCTTC. This codes for CASNRASSYNEQFF.

The chain combines TRBV19 with TRBJ1-1, with TRBD1 identical over 7 bases. The CDR3 sequence is 16 residues long. Germline V CDR1 and CDR2: LNHDA, SQIVND (reference sequence). V lost 0 bases to trimming and J lost 3 bases; unmatched junction nucleotides: 7. This chain's CDR3 is CASSIEAGGVDTEAFF. The CDR3 DNA follows: TGTGCCAGTAGTATAGAGGCAGGGGGTGTCGACACTGAAGCTTTCTTT.

This clonotype has just a few counts. The rearrangement uses TRBV2 and TRBJ1-6; no clear D. Trimming left V 2 bases short and J 0 bases short, with 5 bases between. This CDR3 spans 15 amino acids. Germline V lookup: CDR1 SNHLY, CDR2 FYNNEI. CDR3 sequence: CASSERSSYNSPLHF. In nucleotides, the CDR3 is TGTGCCAGCAGTGAAAGGAGCTCCTATAATTCACCCCTCCACTTT.

This clonotype showed up just a few times. The rearrangement uses TRBV27 and TRBJ1-6; D may be TRBD1 (6 bases). CDR1 is MNHEY and CDR2 is SMNVEV in the germline V gene (reference sequence). V shed 5 bases and J shed 8 bases, with 16 bases lying between them. CDR3 length: 15 amino acids. The CDR3 sequence: CASSVNRASDSPLHF. The CDR3 region has the DNA TGTGCCAGCAGTGTCAACAGGGCTAGTGATTCACCCCTCCACTTT.

The chain is built from TRBV7-9 and TRBJ1-2; D not certain. The CDR3 runs to 15 residues. V was shortened by 7 bases and J by 4 bases, with 19 bases between the two germline ends. CDR1 and CDR2 from the germline V gene are SEHNR and FQNEAQ (reference sequence). The CDR3 spells CASTQSGSNFYGYTF. The CDR3 DNA reads TGTGCCAGCACCCAGAGTGGGTCGAACTTCTATGGCTACACCTTC. Filled out from reference TRBV7-9 and TRBJ1-2, the complete variable domain reads DTGVSQNPRHKITKRGQNVTFRCDPISEHNRLYWYRQTLGQGPEFLTYFQNEAQLEKSRLLSDRFSAERPKGSFSTLEIQRTEQGDSAMYLCASTQSGSNFYGYTFGSGTRLTVV.

This clonotype was seen at least ten times. The chain uses TRBV12-3 or TRBV12-4 and TRBJ1-3; possibly TRBD1 for D (5 bases). V gave up 3 bases and J gave up 4 bases, with 13 bases separating them. The length of the CDR3 is 15 residues. The CDR3 sequence: CASSLAGISGNTIYF. The CDR3 region has the DNA TGTGCCAGCAGTTTGGCAGGGATATCAGGAAACACCATATATTTT.

This clonotype was detected only a few times. The CDR3 sequence is CASSVGRGPQRDTQYF. CDR3 bases: TGTGCCAGCAGCGTAGGTCGGGGGCCCCAGAGGGATACGCAGTATTTT. The V and J genes are TRBV9 and TRBJ2-3; D could derive from TRBD1 or TRBD2 (6 bases each). This CDR3 is built from 16 residues. The germline V gene encodes CDR1 SGDLS and CDR2 YYNGEE. V was pared by 0 bases and J by 6 bases, with 17 bases between.

The CDR3 nucleotides read TGTGCCAGCAGCCCGACCCCTGGCAATGAGCAGTTCTTC. As protein: CASSPTPGNEQFF. The chain carries TRBV5-4 and TRBJ2-1; no reliable D call. CDR1 SGHNT and CDR2 YYREEE come from the germline V gene (reference sequence). The germline V and J ends were trimmed by 4 bases and 6 bases, with 11 bases remaining between them. This CDR3 region has 13 residues.

Many counts were recorded for this clonotype. CDR3 sequence: CASSETTPGQGDGYTF. Here the CDR3 DNA reads TGTGCCAGCAGTGAAACAACTCCGGGACAGGGGGATGGCTACACCTTC. The chain links TRBV2 to TRBJ1-2; TRBD1 matches at 11 bases. CDR1 and CDR2 from the germline V gene are SNHLY and FYNNEI. The CDR3 consists of 16 residues. J lost 6 bases, V lost 2 bases, and 8 bases had no gene match.

This clonotype came up a few times. The chain joins TRBV24-1 to TRBJ2-1, with 8 nucleotides matching TRBD2. CDR1 is KGHDR, CDR2 SFDVKD, per germline. V dropped 9 bases and J dropped 7; count of bases not matched to a gene: 10. This CDR3 has 14 residues. The DNA of the CDR3 is TGTGCCACCGCAGAAACGGGAGGGTCAAATGAGCAGTTCTTC. It translates to CATAETGGSNEQFF.

The chain joins TRBV19 to TRBJ2-3, with D hard to call. The germline V gene encodes CDR1 LNHDA and CDR2 SQIVND (reference sequence). This CDR3 has 14 residues. Trimming took off 2 bases at V and 6 bases at J, with 12 bases between the two ends. The CDR3 loop is CASSILNGVDTQYF. CDR3 coding DNA: TGTGCCAGTAGTATACTTAATGGAGTCGATACGCAGTATTTT.

The chain employs TRBV5-1 and TRBJ1-3, with D uncertain. In germline, CDR1 is SGHRS, CDR2 YFSETQ. Trimming stripped 2 bases from V and 2 bases from J, with 8 bases between. This CDR3 has 14 residues. CDR3 loop: CASSFGSTGNTIYF. The CDR3 bases are TGCGCCAGCAGCTTTGGGTCTACTGGAAACACCATATATTTT.

This clonotype was found a few times. The chain uses TRBV4-3 and TRBJ2-1; D is possibly TRBD2 (6 bases). Germline V gene data show CDR1 as LGHNA and CDR2 as YSLEER. V gave up 0 bases and J gave up 2 bases, with 11 bases separating them. CDR3 length: 16 amino acids. DNA of the CDR3: TGCGCCAGCAGCCAAGATACCCGACTAGCCTACAATGAGCAGTTCTTC. Amino acid sequence: CASSQDTRLAYNEQFF.

This clonotype was counted ten times or more. This chain uses TRBV5-1 with TRBJ2-7; 9 nucleotides agree with TRBD1. CDR3 length: 14 residues. With V trimmed by 6 bases and J by 4 bases, 8 bases remained unmatched. Germline assignment: CDR1 SGHRS and CDR2 YFSETQ. This CDR3 is CASTSGTGYYEQYF. The CDR3 DNA sequence: TGCGCCAGCACCTCCGGGACAGGGTATTACGAGCAGTACTTC. The full variable domain, rest sourced from reference TRBV5-1 and TRBJ2-7, is KAGVTQTPRYLIKTRGQQVTLSCSPISGHRSVSWYQQTPGQGLQFLFEYFSETQRNKGNFPGRFSGRQFSNSRSEMNVSTLELGDSALYLCASTSGTGYYEQYFGPGTRLTVT.

V gene TRBV6-1 combines with J gene TRBJ2-2; 8 nucleotides align to TRBD1. Germline V gene sequence: CDR1 MNHNS, CDR2 SASEGT. There are 15 residues in the CDR3. Germline trimming cut 6 bases from V and 5 bases from J; bases unmatched to any gene: 8. CDR3: CASRPQGARTGELFF. Written as DNA, the CDR3 is TGTGCCAGCAGGCCCCAGGGGGCTCGGACCGGGGAGCTGTTTTTT.

This clonotype showed up just a few times. V usage is TRBV10-2 and J usage is TRBJ2-1, with TRBD2 matching over 10 bases. After removal of 3 bases from V and 1 base from J, the junction contained 0 bases not matched to a gene. CDR1 is WSHSY and CDR2 is SAAADI in the germline V gene. The CDR3 is 15 residues long. In DNA, the CDR3 is TGCGCCAGCAGTGAACTAGCGGGGTCCTACAATGAGCAGTTCTTC. This encodes CASSELAGSYNEQFF.

This chain links TRBV7-9 with TRBJ2-1, with 8 bases fitting TRBD1. CDR1 and CDR2 from the germline V gene are SEHNR and FQNEAQ (reference sequence). This CDR3 is 14 amino acids long. After removal of 3 bases from V and 9 bases from J, the junction contained 7 bases not matched to a gene. The CDR3 DNA reads TGTGCCAGCAGCTTCGGACAGGGCATGAGTGAGCAGTTCTTC. Translating it yields CASSFGQGMSEQFF.

The chain couples TRBV12-5 to TRBJ1-1; D call uncertain. Germline V gene data show CDR1 as LGHNT and CDR2 as FRNRAP. CDR3 length: 14 amino acids. Trimming took 0 bases from V and 2 from J, leaving 7 bases between them. The DNA for the CDR3 is TGTGCTAGTGGTTTGGTAGCCAGAAACACTGAAGCTTTCTTT. This encodes CASGLVARNTEAFF.

Note on this clonotype: One junction end disagrees with the germline gene, perhaps due to a read error. The genes are TRBV2 and TRBJ1-5; D ambiguous. The CDR3 runs to 13 residues. The germline gives CDR1 SNHLY, CDR2 FYNNEI. CDR3 loop: CASSGLPAAAQHF. For the CDR3, the DNA is TGTGCCAGCAGTGGTCTACCAGCTGCGGCCCAGCACTTT.